These 5 T cell receptor beta chains were sequenced from one sample in a study of vaccination and CD4 T cells after COVID-19. Treatment meaning: roughly 10-day PBMC culture with coronavirus spike peptide pools or control peptides (ViraFEST assay). Ahead of the COVID-19 pandemic (2011-2018), the CD4+ T cells of the unexposed donor were collected. These receptors have no known antigen. Sequencing of DNA taken from cultured CD4+ T cells relied on the Oncomine TCR Beta short-read assay. Scientists extracted genomic DNA from CD4+ T cells grown in culture. Using its own MiXCR run on the PCR reads, TCRdb lists one record per CDR3 protein. The sample consists of about 9,700 distinct CDR3 sequences, less than 35% of them appearing once. Input material: CD4+ T cells from blood, cultured in vitro. Every receptor here comes from a human donor in good health.

The CDR3 region is CASSRDRESSPLHF. CDR3 coding DNA: TGTGCCAGCAGCCGGGACCGGGAGAGTTCACCCCTCCACTTT. The rearrangement joins TRBV7-2 to TRBJ1-6, with D possibly being TRBD1 (5 bases). The germline V gene has CDR1 SGHTA and CDR2 FQGNSA. With 5 bases removed from V and 9 bases from J, the gap between germline ends came to 14 bases. The CDR3 totals 14 residues.

The chain employs TRBV5-4 and TRBJ2-5; either TRBD1 or TRBD2 may supply D (5 bases each). Germline V lookup: CDR1 SGHNT, CDR2 YYREEE (reference sequence). With 3 bases removed from V and 2 bases from J, the gap between germline ends came to 5 bases. This CDR3 is 12 amino acids long. The CDR3 coding sequence is TGTGCCAGCAGCTGGGGGCAAGAGACCCAGTACTTC. Amino acids: CASSWGQETQYF.

The chain joins TRBV20-1 to TRBJ2-1, with D tentatively TRBD2 (6 bases). V dropped 0 bases and J dropped 13 bases, with 10 bases sitting between them. The CDR3 sequence is 11 residues long. The V gene's germline CDR1 is DFQATT and CDR2 SNEGSKA (reference sequence). The CDR3 loop is CSARENGGQFF. CDR3 coding DNA: TGCAGTGCTAGAGAGAACGGGGGTCAGTTCTTC.

This clonotype was recorded a few times. V is TRBV20-1 and J is TRBJ2-1, with D tentatively TRBD1 (9 bases). Trimming pared 6 bases from V and 6 bases from J, leaving 21 bases between. Germline CDR1 is DFQATT and CDR2 is SNEGSKA (reference sequence). This CDR3 comprises 15 residues. The CDR3 here is CSALGGDRVFNEQFF. The CDR3 coding sequence is TGCAGTGCCCTCGGGGGGGACAGGGTGTTCAATGAGCAGTTCTTC.

The rearrangement joins TRBV21-1 to TRBJ1-2; the table's D call, TRBD1, has no DNA check behind it. TRBV21-1 is listed as a pseudogene. The CDR3 totals 16 residues. The CDR3 region has the DNA TGTGCCAGCAGCCCACGGCATGACTACAGGGTGGGGGGCCACACCTTC. Translating it yields CASSPRHDYRVGGHTF.